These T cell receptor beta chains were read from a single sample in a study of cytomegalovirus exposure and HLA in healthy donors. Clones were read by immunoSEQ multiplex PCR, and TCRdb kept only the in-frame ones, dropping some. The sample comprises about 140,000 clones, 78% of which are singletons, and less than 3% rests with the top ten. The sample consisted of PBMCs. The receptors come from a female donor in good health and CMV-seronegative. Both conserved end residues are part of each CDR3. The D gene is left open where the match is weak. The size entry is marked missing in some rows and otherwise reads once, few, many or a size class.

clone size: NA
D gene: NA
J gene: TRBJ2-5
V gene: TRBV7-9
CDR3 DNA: TGTGCCAGCAGCTGGCCTCGCGGGGCATTTGAGACCCAGTACTTC
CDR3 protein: CASSWPRGAFETQYF

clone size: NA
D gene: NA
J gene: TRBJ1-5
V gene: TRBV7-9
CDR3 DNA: TGTTCCAGCAGCCAACTCAATCAGCCCCAGCATTTT
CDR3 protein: CSSSQLNQPQHF

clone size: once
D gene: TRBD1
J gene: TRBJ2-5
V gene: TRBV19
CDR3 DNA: TGTGCCAGTAGTTCGGGACAGTTAGAAGAGACCCAGTACTTC
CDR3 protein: CASSSGQLEETQYF

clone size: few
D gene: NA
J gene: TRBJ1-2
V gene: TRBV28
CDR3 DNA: TGTGCCAGCAGCTTCAACTTTGGTAGCTATGGCTACCCCTTC
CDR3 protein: CASSFNFGSYGYPF

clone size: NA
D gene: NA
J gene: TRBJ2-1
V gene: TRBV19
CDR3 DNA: TGTGCCAGTAGTATCAGGGCGTCTCGAGCGGGCTCCTACAATGAGCAGTTCTTC
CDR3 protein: CASSIRASRAGSYNEQFF

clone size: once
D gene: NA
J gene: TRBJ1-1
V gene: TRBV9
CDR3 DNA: TGTGCCAGCAGCGTCGGGGTGATGAACACTGAAGCTTTCTTT
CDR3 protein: CASSVGVMNTEAFF

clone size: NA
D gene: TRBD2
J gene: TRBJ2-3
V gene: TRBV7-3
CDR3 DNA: TGTGCCAGCAGCTTATCCAGGCTAGCGGGGGGTGGGGATACGCAGTATTTT
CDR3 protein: CASSLSRLAGGGDTQYF

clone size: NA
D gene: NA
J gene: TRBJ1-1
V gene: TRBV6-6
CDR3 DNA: TGTGCCAGCAGTTATTTAAGGGGAGGCACTGAAGCTTTCTTT
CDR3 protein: CASSYLRGGTEAFF

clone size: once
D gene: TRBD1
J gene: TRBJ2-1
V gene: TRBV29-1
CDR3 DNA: TGCAGCGGGGGGGGGACAGGGGGTGAGCAGTTCTTC
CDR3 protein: CSGGGTGGEQFF

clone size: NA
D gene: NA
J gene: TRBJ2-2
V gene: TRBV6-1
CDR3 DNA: TGTGCCAGCAGTCCTTTGGGAGTCGGGGAGCTGTTTTTT
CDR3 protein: CASSPLGVGELFF

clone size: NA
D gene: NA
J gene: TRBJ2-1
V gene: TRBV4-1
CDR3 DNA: TGCGCCAGCAGCCAATCCTATAGCGGTGGGAGCTCCTACAATGAGCAGTTCTTC
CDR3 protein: CASSQSYSGGSSYNEQFF

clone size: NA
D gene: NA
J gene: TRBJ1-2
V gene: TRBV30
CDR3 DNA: TGTGCCTGGATAGGACACAACTATGGCTACACCTTC
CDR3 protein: CAWIGHNYGYTF

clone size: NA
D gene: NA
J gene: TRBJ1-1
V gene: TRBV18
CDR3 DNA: TGTGCCAGCTCACCGCTCGGAGGTCCGACTGAAGCTTTCTTT
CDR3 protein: CASSPLGGPTEAFF

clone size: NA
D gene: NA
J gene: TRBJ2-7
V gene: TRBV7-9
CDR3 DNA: TGTGCCAGCAGCTTCAGGCCGGACTACGAGCAGTACTTC
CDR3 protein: CASSFRPDYEQYF

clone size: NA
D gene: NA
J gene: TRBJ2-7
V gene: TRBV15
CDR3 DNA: TGTGCCACCAGCAGAGGACAGCGTGACGAGCAGTACTTC
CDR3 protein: CATSRGQRDEQYF

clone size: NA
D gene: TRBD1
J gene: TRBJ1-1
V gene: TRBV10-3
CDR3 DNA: TGTGCCATCAGGAGGACAGGGGGCGCTCTATTGAACACTGAAGCTTTCTTT
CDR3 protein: CAIRRTGGALLNTEAFF

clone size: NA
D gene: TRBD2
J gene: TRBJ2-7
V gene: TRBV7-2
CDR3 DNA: TGTGCCAGCAGCCTTCAAGTCGGGGGGGGGCAATACGAGCAGTACTTC
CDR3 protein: CASSLQVGGGQYEQYF

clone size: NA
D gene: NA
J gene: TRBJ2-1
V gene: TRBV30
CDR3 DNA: TGTGCCTTGTTGGGGACTCTCTCCTACAATGAGCAGTTCTTC
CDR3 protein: CALLGTLSYNEQFF

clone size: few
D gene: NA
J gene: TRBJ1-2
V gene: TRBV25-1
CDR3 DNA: TGTGCCAGCAGTGATCGGGAGTCCTACACCTTC
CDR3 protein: CASSDRESYTF

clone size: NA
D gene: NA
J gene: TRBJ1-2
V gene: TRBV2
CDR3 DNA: TGTGCCAGCAGCCTAGCAGGGGTGTATGGCTACACCTTC
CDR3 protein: CASSLAGVYGYTF

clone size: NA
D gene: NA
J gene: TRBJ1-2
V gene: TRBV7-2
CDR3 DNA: TGTGCCAGCAGCTTAGTAGCTGGAGCTAACTATGGCTACCCCTTC
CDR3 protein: CASSLVAGANYGYPF

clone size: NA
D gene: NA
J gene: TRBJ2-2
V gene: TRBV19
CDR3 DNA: TGTGCCAGTAGTATAATTAGCTTCAACACCGGGGAGCTGTTTTTT
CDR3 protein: CASSIISFNTGELFF

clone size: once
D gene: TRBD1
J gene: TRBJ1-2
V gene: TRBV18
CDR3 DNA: TGTGCCAGCTCACACCGGGACAGGGCCTATGGCTACACCTTC
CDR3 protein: CASSHRDRAYGYTF

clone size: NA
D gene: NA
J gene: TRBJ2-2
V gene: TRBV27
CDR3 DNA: TGTGCCAGCAAGAGGCGGAACACCGGGGAGCTGTTTTTT
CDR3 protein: CASKRRNTGELFF

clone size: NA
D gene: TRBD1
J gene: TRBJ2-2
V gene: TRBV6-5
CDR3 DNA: TGTGCCAGCAGCCGGACAGGGGGTTCCGGGGAGCTGTTTTTT
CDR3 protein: CASSRTGGSGELFF

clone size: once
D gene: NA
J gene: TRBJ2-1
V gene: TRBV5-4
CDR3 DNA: TGTGCCAGCAGCGCGGGACAGAGTGGGAACAATGAGCAGTTCTTC
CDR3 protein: CASSAGQSGNNEQFF

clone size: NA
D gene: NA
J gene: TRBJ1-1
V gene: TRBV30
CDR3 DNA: TGTGCCTGGGGCCCTGAAGCTTTCTTT
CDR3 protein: CAWGPEAFF

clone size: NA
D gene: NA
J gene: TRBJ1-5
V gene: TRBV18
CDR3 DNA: TGTGCCAGCTCACCTCCCGGGAGGCCCGGACAGCCCCAGCATTTT
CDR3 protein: CASSPPGRPGQPQHF

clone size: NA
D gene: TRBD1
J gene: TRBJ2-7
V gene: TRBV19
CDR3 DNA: TGTGCCAGTAGTATTTCCGGACAGGGCGCCTACGAGCAGTACTTC
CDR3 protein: CASSISGQGAYEQYF

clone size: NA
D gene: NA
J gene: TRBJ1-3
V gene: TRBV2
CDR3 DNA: TGTGCCAGCACCCCACGAGTTGTACGGGGAAACACCATATATTTT
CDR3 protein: CASTPRVVRGNTIYF

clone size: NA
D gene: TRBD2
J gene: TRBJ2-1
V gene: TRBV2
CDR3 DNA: TGTGCCAGCGGGAGCGGCGGGAGTAGCAATGAGCAGTTCTTC
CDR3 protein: CASGSGGSSNEQFF

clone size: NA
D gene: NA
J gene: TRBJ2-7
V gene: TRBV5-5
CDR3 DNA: TGTGCCAGCAGCTTCCACTACGAGCAGTACTTC
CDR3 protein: CASSFHYEQYF

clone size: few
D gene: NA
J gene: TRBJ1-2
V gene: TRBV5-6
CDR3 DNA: TGTGCCAGCAGCTACAGGCGTGCTAACTATGGCTACACCTTC
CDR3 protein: CASSYRRANYGYTF

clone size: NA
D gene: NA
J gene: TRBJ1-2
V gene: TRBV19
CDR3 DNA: TGTGCCAGTAGTTCCAGAACACGCGGCTATGGCTACACCTTC
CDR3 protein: CASSSRTRGYGYTF

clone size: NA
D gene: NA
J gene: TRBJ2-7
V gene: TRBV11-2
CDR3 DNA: TGTGCCAGCAGCTTAGGAAGGACAGACCTCTACGGGCAGTACTTC
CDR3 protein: CASSLGRTDLYGQYF